This T cell receptor beta chain was sequenced for a study of technical replicates of blood from several donors. Here immunoSEQ multiplex PCR was the method, and the copy in TCRdb shows in-frame clones only, minus some. The sample lists some 82,000 clones, roughly 97% occurring once. Germline V gives CDR1 SNHLY, CDR2 FYNNEI. V was pared by 5 bases and J by 6 bases, with 15 bases between. The CDR3 has 14 residues. The genes are TRBV2 and TRBJ2-3; a weak D match, TRBD1 (6 bases). The source is a human donor in good health. The sample was T cells isolated from PBMCs. The CDR3 loop is CASSYTHRADTQYF. The CDR3 DNA is TGTGCCAGCAGTTATACCCACAGGGCGGATACGCAGTATTTT. The variable domain in full, with the rest retrieved from reference TRBV2 and TRBJ2-3, is EPEVTQTPSHQVTQMGQEVILRCVPISNHLYFYWYRQILGQKVEFLVSFYNNEISEKSEIFDDQFSVERPDGSNFTLKIRSTKLEDSAMYFCASSYTHRADTQYFGPGTRLTVL.